Included here is one TCR beta chain sequence, with context. This clonotype was observed a few times. The target of this receptor is not known. A junction boundary mismatches the germline segment, possibly from a read error. Donors were 40 or so systemically healthy Caucasian individuals from Russia aged 6 to 90 years. Each donor gave 8 to 10 milliliters of peripheral blood, collected into EDTA-treated Vacutainer tubes. Ficoll-Paque density-gradient centrifugation was used to isolate PBMCs, with at least 6 million obtained per sample. Trizol reagent was used to extract total RNA from the PBMCs, yielding at least 5.5 micrograms per sample. The percentages of naive CD45RAhigh/CD27high T cells were determined by flow cytometry on a PBMC aliquot from every donor. The germline V gene gives CDR1 as MNHEY and CDR2 as SVGAGI. The CDR3 starts with the cysteine, ends with the phenylalanine, and has 11 residues. Only the CDR3 DNA stays, 33 bases, in frame from base 1.

The library came from 5' RACE. TCRdb names Illumina HiSeq 2500 as the instrument used. A second 7 to 11 cycle PCR used a sample-barcoded 5' primer and a J-beta primer mix. A template-switch 5' adaptor carrying 12 random nucleotides introduced a unique molecular identifier onto each TCR beta cDNA molecule. Each sample yielded at least 3 million CDR3-containing paired-end reads. The Mint cDNA synthesis kit, primed by a TRBC-specific oligonucleotide, was used to synthesize first-strand cDNA from all RNA. Following uracil-DNA glycosylase treatment, a first 18-cycle PCR with universal primers M1SS and BC2_uni_R was performed on all cDNA. The authors' pipeline ran thus. For normalization, 1 million high-quality reads were randomly selected from each sample, with every read carrying a distinct molecular identifier. Reads with shared molecular identifiers were discarded instead of being binned into consensus sequences. MiTCR, run with a Q25 quality threshold and the strictest error-elimination algorithm, handled CDR3 identification, clonotype clustering and error correction. A nonparametric unseen species model with Euler transformation was used to estimate lower-bound total TCR beta diversity. TCRdb reran the public reads through fastp at Q25 and MiXCR, keeping productive beta chains. Rows are combined by CDR3 protein, so each entry shows the most common genes and DNA. These V and J calls derive from TCRdb rather than the authors' analysis. Across this sample there are roughly 1,700,000 distinct CDR3 sequences, with about 28% seen only once. The biggest ten clones account for 7.7% of the sample.

The sample originates from a study of blood T cells in healthy people across ages (dated by TCRdb to between 2014 and 2017). For context, the study as a whole: In model experiments, roughly one uniquely barcoded TCR beta cDNA molecule per two T cells was captured by template switching. Age-related changes in TCR beta repertoire diversity were measured in the study by deep sequencing normalized with unique cDNA molecular identifiers. The donors were split into four age groups: young (average 16 years), middle-aged (roughly 39), aged (over 55) and long-lived (about 74). To avoid experimental bias, donors of different ages were spread randomly across the sequencing lanes. For two donors (one aged 18 to 30 and one aged 80 or older), the study analyzed two additional independent replicas of 1 million unique cDNA reads from the same blood draw.

The paper as a whole reports these results and caveats: There was a strong correlation between observed TCR beta diversity and the percentage of naive T cells measured by flow cytometry. Estimates of total diversity based on one million sequenced T cells were regarded as lower bounds and as underestimates. Observed TCR beta diversity per million T cells fell roughly linearly with age, and a significant reduction was already apparent by age roughly 40. Since profiling was done on bulk unsorted PBMCs, naive and antigen-experienced compartments could not be conclusively compared. Because the CMV infection status of the donors was unknown, age-related changes in expanded clonotypes may potentially have been confounded. Compared with the aged group, more naive CD4+ T cells, fewer expanded clones and increased TCR diversity were shown by the long-lived group, suggesting age selection.

Sequencing was carried out using blood. Recombination connected TRBV6-5 to TRBJ2-4; the D gene lacks a confident call. This clonotype was sampled from a woman under 40 in good health. The nucleotide sequence reads TGTACCAGCAGTTACTTAAGCGTGCAGTACTTC. Its protein is CTSSYLSVQYF.